This T cell receptor beta chain was recorded in a study of blood T cell repertoires in COVID-19. This clone was recorded once. The repertoire was sequenced with immunoSEQ multiplex PCR; TCRdb's copy has only in-frame clones and lacks some. In the table there are about 330,000 clones, roughly 90% of which are singletons. Germline V gene data show CDR1 as MDHEN and CDR2 as SYDVKM. The V segment lost 6 bases and the J segment 1 base; nucleotides outside the gene matches: 11. The CDR3 contains 16 residues. The sample taken for sequencing was PBMCs or T cells enriched from blood (not recorded which). The gene calls are TRBV28 and TRBJ1-2, with 7 bases lining up with TRBD1. The origin of this receptor is a woman aged 25 to 39 who had recovered from COVID-19. CDR3 region: CASSTDRAGGNYGYTF. CDR3 bases: TGTGCCAGCAGCACTGACAGGGCGGGAGGTAACTATGGCTACACCTTC.